This passage covers 16 T cell receptor beta chains from one sample sequenced in a study of CXCR3-negative and CXCR3-positive naive CD8 T cells (dated by TCRdb to about 2019). Reads for this sample came from a NextSeq 550. The Human TCR Profiling Kit (MiLaboratory) was used to make UMI-labeled 5' RACE TRB cDNA libraries. The reads were reprocessed in TCRdb, with one entry per CDR3 protein sequence and no accompanying DNA. The sample table includes tens of thousands of distinct CDR3 sequences. The ten top clones hold roughly 1.6% of the sample. Source material: naive CXCR3- CD8+ T cells from blood. The sample's cell subset or site label, decoded: CD45RO-CCR7+CD27+CD95- naive CD8+ T cells lacking CXCR3 (TNR3-). Receptor source: a human donor in good health. Some clones in this sample may be carry-over from other donors' samples.

The V call is TRBV10-3, the J call TRBJ2-1. CDR3 length: 12 residues. Germline loops: CDR1 ENHRY, CDR2 SYGVKD. The CDR3: CAISENENEQFF.

The rearrangement joins TRBV18 to TRBJ2-7; TCRdb reports TRBD1, a call that lacks DNA to check it against. The CDR3 spans 13 residues. Germline CDR1 KGHSH, CDR2 LQKENI. The CDR3 reads CASSPGTKYEQYF.

The genes are TRBV7-9 and TRBJ2-3. CDR1 and CDR2 (germline): SEHNR, FQNEAQ (reference sequence). The length of the CDR3 is 13 residues. CDR3 sequence reads: CASSVVGTDTQYF.

V and J are TRBV9 and TRBJ2-2; the TRBD1 assignment by TCRdb is unverifiable without DNA. Germline V CDR1 and CDR2: SGDLS, YYNGEE. This CDR3 is 15 amino acids long. Here the CDR3 reads CASSWTALNTGELFF.

Here the CDR3 reads CASSVGTSGDEQFF. This chain connects TRBV9 to TRBJ2-1; TCRdb gives TRBD2 as the D gene, but with no DNA this cannot be confirmed. The CDR3 is made up of 14 amino acids. Germline V gene lookup returns CDR1 SGDLS and CDR2 YYNGEE.

The chain joins TRBV6-1 to TRBJ2-7; TCRdb calls TRBD2, which cannot be checked without DNA. Germline V gene data show CDR1 as MNHNS and CDR2 as SASEGT. The CDR3 contains 14 residues. CDR3 amino acids: CASSVGREYDEQYF.

CDR3: CASSDSTDSYGYTF. This sequence joins TRBV7-2 and TRBJ1-2. Germline assignment: CDR1 SGHTA and CDR2 FQGNSA. The CDR3 totals 14 residues.

This chain connects TRBV29-1 to TRBJ1-2. Per the germline V gene, CDR1 is SQVTM and CDR2 is ANQGSEA. The CDR3 is 14 amino acids. The CDR3: CSVEVGRNNYGYTF.

The chain links TRBV4-3 to TRBJ2-7; the D gene TCRdb calls, TRBD1, cannot be checked with no DNA. The CDR3 runs 16 residues. CDR1 is LGHNA, CDR2 YSLEER, per germline. CDR3 in amino acids: CASRAGVDGVSYEQYF.

The chain has TRBV12-3 or TRBV12-4 and TRBJ2-3; TCRdb picks TRBD2, but there is no DNA to check that call. The length of the CDR3 is 17 residues. This CDR3 reads CASSPVPPAGGVDTQYF.

The CDR3 protein is CASSLRPGLASQETQYF. This chain uses TRBV7-6 with TRBJ2-5; the D gene TCRdb calls, TRBD2, cannot be checked with no DNA. Germline-derived CDR1 and CDR2 are SGHVS and FNYEAQ. The CDR3 sequence is 17 residues long. The variable domain in full, completed from reference TRBV7-6 and TRBJ2-5, reads GAGVSQSPRYKVTKRGQDVALRCDPISGHVSLYWYRQALGQGPEFLTYFNYEAQQDKSGLPNDRFSAERPEGSISTLTIQRTEQRDSAMYRCASSLRPGLASQETQYFGPGTRLLVL.

The chain carries TRBV27 and TRBJ1-1; TCRdb reports TRBD1, a call that lacks DNA to check it against. The CDR3 is 15 residues long. Germline-derived CDR1 and CDR2 are MNHEY and SMNVEV (reference sequence). CDR3 region: CATGRVARVNTEAFF.

V gene TRBV29-1 combines with J gene TRBJ2-7; absent DNA, TCRdb's TRBD1 call cannot be checked. Germline V CDR1 and CDR2: SQVTM, ANQGSEA. This CDR3 region has 16 residues. CDR3 protein: CSVGGGPGQTTYEQYF.

This chain uses TRBV2 with TRBJ1-5. This CDR3 is 13 amino acids long. CDR1 is SNHLY, CDR2 FYNNEI, per germline. The CDR3 is CASSLGWNQPQHF.

The genes are TRBV6-6 and TRBJ2-7. The germline V gene has CDR1 MNHNY and CDR2 SVGAGI (reference sequence). This CDR3 has 13 amino acids. The CDR3 reads CASSYTEIYEQYF.

The chain joins TRBV20-1 to TRBJ2-2; checking the TCRdb D call of TRBD2 is not possible without DNA. The CDR3 loop spans 15 amino acids. CDR1 DFQATT and CDR2 SNEGSKA come from the germline V gene (reference sequence). The CDR3 protein is CSAPSGPSNTGELFF.